This T cell receptor beta chain was found in a study of blood T cell repertoires in COVID-19. As concerns this clone: Additional DNA sequences in this sample encode the identical CDR3.

Assay: immunoSEQ multiplex PCR; the TCRdb copy retains only in-frame clones and omits some. The sample shows about 90,000 clones, roughly nine tenths of them seen only once. The germline CDR1 and CDR2 sequences are SGHDT and YYEEEE. This CDR3 contains 15 residues. Trimming shortened V by 1 base and J by 1 base, and 9 bases separated the two germline ends. The Seattle site enrolled patients during active infection and followed them longitudinally. This chain links TRBV5-6 with TRBJ1-5; D might be TRBD1 (5 bases). The sequence came from a man aged 45-65 years with COVID-19, enrolled during active disease. Source material: peripheral blood. Here the CDR3 reads CASSLSGGSNQPQHF. DNA for the CDR3: TGTGCCAGCAGCTTGAGCGGGGGAAGCAATCAGCCCCAGCATTTT. The whole variable domain, filled in from reference TRBV5-6 and TRBJ1-5, reads DAGVTQSPTHLIKTRGQQVTLRCSPKSGHDTVSWYQQALGQGPQFIFQYYEEEERQRGNFPDRFSGHQFPNYSSELNVNALLLGDSALYLCASSLSGGSNQPQHFGDGTRLSIL.